Below are 11 T cell receptor beta chains sequenced from a single sample in a study of graft-versus-host responses after intestinal transplantation (dated by TCRdb to the early 2020s). The label giving this sample's time point can be read as: cells obtained before transplantation from donor or recipient. Library generation was performed with the immunoSEQ multiplex PCR assay. TCRdb retrieved this table from immuneACCESS and kept in-frame rearrangements only. Not all clones are present; in checked studies, unresolved V genes account for under half, and no reason is known for the remainder. This sample gives 6,500 to 7,500 clones in total; 30% of them show up just once. The top ten clones comprise about 4% of the sample. The sample consisted of alloreactive CD4+ T cells from a mixed lymphocyte reaction culture, taken before transplantation. This sample's cell subset or site label indicates: CFSE-low proliferating T cells sorted from approximately six-day pre-transplant mixed lymphocyte reaction (GvH or HvG direction). The receptors shown here come from a human patient who was an organ donor for intestinal transplantation.

By frequency in the sample, this clone is medium-sized. The CDR3 reads CASSFRASSYEQYF. CDR3 in DNA: TGCGCCAGCAGCTTTCGCGCGAGCTCCTACGAGCAGTACTTC. The chain combines TRBV5-1 with TRBJ2-7, with unresolved D. Trimming took 2 bases from V and 0 from J, leaving 9 bases between them. This CDR3 has 14 residues. The germline V gene has CDR1 SGHRS and CDR2 YFSETQ. Full variable domain (missing parts from reference TRBV5-1 and TRBJ2-7): KAGVTQTPRYLIKTRGQQVTLSCSPISGHRSVSWYQQTPGQGLQFLFEYFSETQRNKGNFPGRFSGRQFSNSRSEMNVSTLELGDSALYLCASSFRASSYEQYFGPGTRLTVT.

This clone is medium-sized by share. V is TRBV2 and J is TRBJ2-5; 11 bases map to TRBD1. Germline V CDR1 and CDR2: SNHLY, FYNNEI. V gave up 5 bases and J gave up 1 base; unmatched junction bases: 3. The CDR3 runs 15 residues. The CDR3 bases are TGTGCCAGCAGTTGGGACAGGGGGAGCCAAGAGACCCAGTACTTC. Translation: CASSWDRGSQETQYF.

V and J are TRBV19 and TRBJ2-1, with 9 nucleotides matching TRBD2. The CDR3 covers 17 residues. The germline V gene has CDR1 LNHDA and CDR2 SQIVND (reference sequence). Trimming took 2 bases from V and 1 from J; bases not matched to a gene: 6. CDR3: CASSILRGGLSYNEQFF. The CDR3 DNA is TGTGCCAGTAGTATATTGCGGGGGGGCCTTTCCTACAATGAGCAGTTCTTC. The whole variable domain, filled in from reference TRBV19 and TRBJ2-1, reads DGGITQSPKYLFRKEGQNVTLSCEQNLNHDAMYWYRQDPGQGLRLIYYSQIVNDFQKGDIAEGYSVSREKKESFPLTVTSAQKNPTAFYLCASSILRGGLSYNEQFFGPGTRLTVL.

This clone has just a few counts. The chain recombines TRBV27 with TRBJ1-2; no clear D. V shed 0 bases and J shed 4 bases, with 21 bases lying between them. The CDR3 is 18 amino acids. In germline, CDR1 is MNHEY, CDR2 SMNVEV (reference sequence). The CDR3 loop reads CASSLSIRGAHFGYGYTF. Here the CDR3 DNA reads TGTGCCAGCAGTTTATCGATCCGAGGAGCCCATTTCGGCTATGGCTACACCTTC.

In its sample, this clone was seen a few times. The chain has TRBV5-4 and TRBJ2-6; D ambiguous. Germline V gives CDR1 SGHNT, CDR2 YYREEE (reference sequence). Trimming shortened V by 0 bases and J by 5 bases, and 6 bases separated the two germline ends. The CDR3 has 14 residues. CDR3 residues: CASSLGPRANVLTF. The CDR3, as DNA: TGTGCCAGCAGCTTGGGTCCAAGGGCCAACGTCCTGACTTTC.

This clone ranks as medium-sized. This sequence joins TRBV5-1 and TRBJ2-1; D possibly corresponds to TRBD2 (6 bases). The germline V gene has CDR1 SGHRS and CDR2 YFSETQ. Trimming cost V 7 bases and J 2 bases, with 16 bases left between them. This CDR3 region has 15 residues. The chain's CDR3 is CASGTPDAPYNEQFF. The CDR3 coding sequence is TGCGCCAGCGGGACTCCGGACGCCCCCTACAATGAGCAGTTCTTC.

This clone has more than one count but fewer than ten. The chain links TRBV28 to TRBJ1-3; 7 nucleotides line up with TRBD1. The J segment lost 5 bases and the V segment lost 5 bases, leaving 3 bases of the junction unmatched. The CDR3 sequence is 13 residues long. Germline V gene data show CDR1 as MDHEN and CDR2 as SYDVKM. CDR3 region: CASSRGLRNTIYF. The DNA of the CDR3 is TGTGCCAGCAGTAGGGGGCTGCGAAACACCATATATTTT. Variable domain in full (rest from reference TRBV28 and TRBJ1-3): DVKVTQSSRYLVKRTGEKVFLECVQDMDHENMFWYRQDPGLGLRLIYFSYDVKMKEKGDIPEGYSVSREKKERFSLILESASTNQTSMYLCASSRGLRNTIYFGEGSWLTVV.

This clone was recorded a few times. DNA for the CDR3: TGTGCCAGCAGTTTAAGCTCTACAGGGGAAAAAAAACTGTTTTTT. Its protein product is CASSLSSTGEKKLFF. V and J are TRBV28 and TRBJ1-4, with 7 bases matching TRBD1. CDR1 MDHEN and CDR2 SYDVKM come from the germline V gene. The CDR3 runs to 15 residues. V lost 2 bases, J lost 9 bases, and 9 bases stayed unmatched.

The rearrangement joins TRBV18 to TRBJ2-1; a possible D gene is TRBD2 (6 bases). The V gene's germline CDR1 is KGHSH and CDR2 LQKENI. V was clipped by 2 bases and J by 2 bases, with 7 bases between them. CDR3 length: 14 residues. The CDR3 DNA reads as TGTGCCAGCTCACCAACGGGAGCCTACAATGAGCAGTTCTTC. Translated, it gives CASSPTGAYNEQFF.

J is TRBJ2-1 and V is TRBV5-1; D may be TRBD1 (5 bases). V shed 1 base and J shed 5 bases, with 16 bases lying between them. The CDR3 has 16 residues. Germline loops: CDR1 SGHRS, CDR2 YFSETQ. The CDR3 DNA follows: TGCGCCAGCAGCTTGAGGTGGACAAAAAGACACAATGAGCAGTTCTTC. Translated: CASSLRWTKRHNEQFF.

This clone has a handful of counts. The chain links TRBV28 to TRBJ2-7; TRBD1 aligns across 7 bases. V shed 8 bases, J shed 12 bases, and the junction held 4 bases outside the gene matches. The germline V gene has CDR1 MDHEN and CDR2 SYDVKM. This CDR3 has 9 residues. The CDR3 DNA sequence: TGTGCCAGCGGGAGACAGGGGTACTTC. This translates into CASGRQGYF.